Reported below is one TCR beta chain. The germline V gene encodes CDR1 SGDLS and CDR2 YYNGEE. Trimming left V 4 bases short and J 0 bases short, with 20 bases between. The CDR3 is made up of 18 amino acids. The treatment denotes: preoperative locoregional IRX-2 cytokine immunotherapy. Samples came from a phase Ib trial of preoperative locoregional IRX-2 cytokine immunotherapy. This sample is drawn from a study of preoperative IRX-2 immunotherapy in early breast cancer. This table comes from immunoSEQ multiplex PCR, and its TCRdb copy is limited to in-frame clones, with some not included. The data hold around 35,000 clones, with over 90% observed a single time.

Specimen collection occurred from a patient treated with IRX-2 immunotherapy. The chain recombines TRBV9 with TRBJ1-3; possibly TRBD1 for D (5 bases). This receptor was obtained from a human donor with breast cancer. The CDR3 nucleotides read TGTGCCAGCAGCCTCGGGGCGGTTCAGGGCCGCTCTGGAAACACCATATATTTT. Amino acids: CASSLGAVQGRSGNTIYF.